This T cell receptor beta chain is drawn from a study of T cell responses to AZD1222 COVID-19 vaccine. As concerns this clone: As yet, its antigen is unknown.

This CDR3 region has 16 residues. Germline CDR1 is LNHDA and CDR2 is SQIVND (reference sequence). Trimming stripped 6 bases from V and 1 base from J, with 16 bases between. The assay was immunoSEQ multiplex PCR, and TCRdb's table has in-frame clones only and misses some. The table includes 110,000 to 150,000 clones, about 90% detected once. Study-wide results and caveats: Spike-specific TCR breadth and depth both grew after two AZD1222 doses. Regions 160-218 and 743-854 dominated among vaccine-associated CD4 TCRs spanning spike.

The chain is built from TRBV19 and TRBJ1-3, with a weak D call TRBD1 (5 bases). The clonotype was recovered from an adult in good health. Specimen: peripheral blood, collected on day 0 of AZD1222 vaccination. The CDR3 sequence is CASRPDGTLSGNTIYF. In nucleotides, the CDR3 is TGTGCCAGTAGACCGGACGGGACGCTGTCTGGAAACACCATATATTTT. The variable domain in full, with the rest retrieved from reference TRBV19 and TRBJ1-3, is DGGITQSPKYLFRKEGQNVTLSCEQNLNHDAMYWYRQDPGQGLRLIYYSQIVNDFQKGDIAEGYSVSREKKESFPLTVTSAQKNPTAFYLCASRPDGTLSGNTIYFGEGSWLTVV.